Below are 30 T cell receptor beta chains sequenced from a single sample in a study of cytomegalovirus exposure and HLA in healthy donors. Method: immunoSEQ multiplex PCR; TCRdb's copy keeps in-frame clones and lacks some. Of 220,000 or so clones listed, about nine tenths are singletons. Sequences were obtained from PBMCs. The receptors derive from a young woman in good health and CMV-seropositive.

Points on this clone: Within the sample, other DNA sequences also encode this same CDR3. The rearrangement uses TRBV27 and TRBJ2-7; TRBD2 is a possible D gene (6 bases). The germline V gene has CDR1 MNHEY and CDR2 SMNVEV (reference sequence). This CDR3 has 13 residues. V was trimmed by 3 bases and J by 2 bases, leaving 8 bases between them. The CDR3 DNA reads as TGTGCCAGCAGTTTCGGAGGGACCTACGAGCAGTACTTC. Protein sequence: CASSFGGTYEQYF.

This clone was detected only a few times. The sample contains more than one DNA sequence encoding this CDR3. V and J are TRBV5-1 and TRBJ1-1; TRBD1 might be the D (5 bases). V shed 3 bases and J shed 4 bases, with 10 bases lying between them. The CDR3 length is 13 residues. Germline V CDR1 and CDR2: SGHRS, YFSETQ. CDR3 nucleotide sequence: TGCGCCAGCAGCTCGGGGGGAGGCACTGAAGCTTTCTTT. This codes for CASSSGGGTEAFF.

This chain's CDR3 is CASSVGTSGDTQYF. The CDR3 coding sequence is TGCGCCAGCAGCGTAGGGACTAGCGGAGATACGCAGTATTTT. V and J are TRBV5-1 and TRBJ2-3, with TRBD2 identical over 11 bases. J was trimmed by 5 bases and V by 4 bases; bases with no gene match: 3. Germline V lookup: CDR1 SGHRS, CDR2 YFSETQ. The CDR3 length is 14 residues.

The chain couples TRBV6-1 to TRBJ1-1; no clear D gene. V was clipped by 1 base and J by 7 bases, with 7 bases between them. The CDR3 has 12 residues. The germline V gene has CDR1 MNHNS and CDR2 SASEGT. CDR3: CASSEEIGEAFF. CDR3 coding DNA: TGTGCCAGCAGTGAAGAGATCGGTGAAGCTTTCTTT.

Here the CDR3 reads CASSYRVNTEAFF. CDR3 coding DNA: TGTGCCAGCAGTTACAGAGTGAACACTGAAGCTTTCTTT. The chain joins TRBV6-5 to TRBJ1-1; D call uncertain. Per the germline V gene, CDR1 is MNHEY and CDR2 is SVGAGI. The CDR3 has 13 amino acids. V was clipped by 2 bases and J by 0 bases, with 4 bases between them.

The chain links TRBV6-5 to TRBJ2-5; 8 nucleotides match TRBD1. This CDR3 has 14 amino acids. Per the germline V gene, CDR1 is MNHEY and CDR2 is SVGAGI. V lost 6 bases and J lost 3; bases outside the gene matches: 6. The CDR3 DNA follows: TGTGCCAGCAGCGTGGACAGGGCCGAAGAGACCCAGTACTTC. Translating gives CASSVDRAEETQYF.

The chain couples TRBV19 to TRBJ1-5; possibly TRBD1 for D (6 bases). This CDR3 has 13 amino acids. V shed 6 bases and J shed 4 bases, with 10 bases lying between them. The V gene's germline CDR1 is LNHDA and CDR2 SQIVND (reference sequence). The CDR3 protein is CASSVQGNQPQHF. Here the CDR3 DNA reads TGTGCCAGTAGCGTACAGGGTAATCAGCCCCAGCATTTT.

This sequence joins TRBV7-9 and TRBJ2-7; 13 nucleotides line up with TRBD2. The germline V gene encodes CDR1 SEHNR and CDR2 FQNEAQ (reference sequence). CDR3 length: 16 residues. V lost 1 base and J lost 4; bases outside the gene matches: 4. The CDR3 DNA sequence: TGTGCCAGCAGCTTAGTGCGGACTAGCGGGAGTTACGAGCAGTACTTC. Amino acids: CASSLVRTSGSYEQYF.

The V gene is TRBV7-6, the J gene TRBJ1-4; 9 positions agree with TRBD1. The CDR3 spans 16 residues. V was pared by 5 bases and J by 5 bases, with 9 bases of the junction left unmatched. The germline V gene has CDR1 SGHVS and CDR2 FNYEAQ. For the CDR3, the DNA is TGTGCCAGCAGCCGACCTCGACAGGGGGGGAATGAAAAACTGTTTTTT. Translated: CASSRPRQGGNEKLFF.

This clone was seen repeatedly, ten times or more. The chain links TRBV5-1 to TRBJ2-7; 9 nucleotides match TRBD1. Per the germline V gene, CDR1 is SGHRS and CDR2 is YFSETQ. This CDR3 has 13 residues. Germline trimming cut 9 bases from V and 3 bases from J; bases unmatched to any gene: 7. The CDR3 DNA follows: TGCGCCAACTTAACAGGGGGCAACTACGAGCAGTACTTC. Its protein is CANLTGGNYEQYF.

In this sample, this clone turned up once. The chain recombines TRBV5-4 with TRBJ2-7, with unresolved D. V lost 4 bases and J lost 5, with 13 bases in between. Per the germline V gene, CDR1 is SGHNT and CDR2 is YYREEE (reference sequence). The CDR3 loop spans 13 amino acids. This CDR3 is CASSLPNTHEQYF. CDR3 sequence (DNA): TGTGCCAGCAGCCTCCCCAACACCCACGAGCAGTACTTC.

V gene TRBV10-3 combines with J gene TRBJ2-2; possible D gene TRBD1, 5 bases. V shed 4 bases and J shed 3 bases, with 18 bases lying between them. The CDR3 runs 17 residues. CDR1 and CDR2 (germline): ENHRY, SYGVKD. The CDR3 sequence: CAISVGMGPTDTGELFF. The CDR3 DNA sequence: TGTGCCATCAGTGTCGGTATGGGGCCCACGGACACCGGGGAGCTGTTTTTT.

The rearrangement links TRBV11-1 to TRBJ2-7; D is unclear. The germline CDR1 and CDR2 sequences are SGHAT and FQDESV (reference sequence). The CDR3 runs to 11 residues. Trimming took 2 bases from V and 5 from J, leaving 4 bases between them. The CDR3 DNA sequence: TGTGCCAGCAGCTTAATCGACGAGCAGTACTTC. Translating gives CASSLIDEQYF.

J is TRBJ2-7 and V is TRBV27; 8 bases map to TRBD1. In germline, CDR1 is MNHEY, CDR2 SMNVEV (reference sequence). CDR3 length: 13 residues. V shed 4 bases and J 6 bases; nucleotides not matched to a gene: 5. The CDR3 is CASSYQGAGEQYF. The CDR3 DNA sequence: TGTGCCAGCAGTTATCAGGGGGCAGGCGAGCAGTACTTC.

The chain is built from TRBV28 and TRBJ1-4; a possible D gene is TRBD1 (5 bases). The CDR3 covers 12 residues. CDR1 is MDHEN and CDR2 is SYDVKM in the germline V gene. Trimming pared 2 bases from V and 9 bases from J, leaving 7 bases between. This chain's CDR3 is CASSLQGQKLFF. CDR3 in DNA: TGTGCCAGCAGTTTACAGGGCCAAAAACTGTTTTTT.

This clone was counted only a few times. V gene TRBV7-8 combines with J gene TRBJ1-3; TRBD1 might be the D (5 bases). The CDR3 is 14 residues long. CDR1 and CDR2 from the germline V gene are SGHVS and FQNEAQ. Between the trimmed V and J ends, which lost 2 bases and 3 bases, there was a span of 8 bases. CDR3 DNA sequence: TGTGCCAGCAGCTTAAGGGGCAGTGGAAACACCATATATTTT. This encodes CASSLRGSGNTIYF.

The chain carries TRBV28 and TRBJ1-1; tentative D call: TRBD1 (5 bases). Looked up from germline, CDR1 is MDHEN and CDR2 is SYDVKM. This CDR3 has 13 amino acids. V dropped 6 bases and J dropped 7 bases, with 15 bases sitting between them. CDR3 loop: CASSQVQGLEAFF. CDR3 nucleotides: TGTGCCAGCAGCCAAGTTCAGGGCCTTGAAGCTTTCTTT.

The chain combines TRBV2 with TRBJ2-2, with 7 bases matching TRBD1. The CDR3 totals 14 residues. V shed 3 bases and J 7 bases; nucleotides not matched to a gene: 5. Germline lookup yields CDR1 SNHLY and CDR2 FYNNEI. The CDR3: CASSEWTGDGELFF. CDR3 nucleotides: TGTGCCAGCAGTGAGTGGACAGGCGACGGGGAGCTGTTTTTT.

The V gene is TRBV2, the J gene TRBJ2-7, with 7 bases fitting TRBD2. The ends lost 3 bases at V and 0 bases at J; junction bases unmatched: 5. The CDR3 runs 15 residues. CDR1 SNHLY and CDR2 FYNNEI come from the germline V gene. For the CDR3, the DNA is TGTGCCAGCAGTGATGACAGCGGGATCTCCTACGAGCAGTACTTC. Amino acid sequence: CASSDDSGISYEQYF.

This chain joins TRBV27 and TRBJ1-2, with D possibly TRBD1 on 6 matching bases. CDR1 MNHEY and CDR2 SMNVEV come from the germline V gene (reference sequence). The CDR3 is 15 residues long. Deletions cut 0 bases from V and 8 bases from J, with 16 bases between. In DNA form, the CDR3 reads TGTGCCAGCAGTTTATCTGGGCAGGGGCAAGTCGGCTACACCTTC. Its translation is CASSLSGQGQVGYTF.

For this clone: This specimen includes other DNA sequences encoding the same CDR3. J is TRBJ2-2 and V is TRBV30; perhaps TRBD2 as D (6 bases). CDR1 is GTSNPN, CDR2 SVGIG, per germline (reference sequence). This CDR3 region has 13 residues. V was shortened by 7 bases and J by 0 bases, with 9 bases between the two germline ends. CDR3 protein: CASGLPNTGELFF. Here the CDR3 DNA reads TGTGCCTCGGGACTGCCGAACACCGGGGAGCTGTTTTTT. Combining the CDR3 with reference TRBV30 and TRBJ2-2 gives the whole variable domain SQTIHQWPATLVQPVGSPLSLECTVEGTSNPNLYWYRQAAGRGLQLLFYSVGIGQISSEVPQNLSASRPQDRQFILSSKKLLLSDSGFYLCASGLPNTGELFFGEGSRLTVL.

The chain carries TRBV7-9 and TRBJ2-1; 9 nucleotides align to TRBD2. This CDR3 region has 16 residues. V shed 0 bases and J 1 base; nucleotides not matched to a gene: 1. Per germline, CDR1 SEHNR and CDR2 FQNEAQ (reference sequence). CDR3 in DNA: TGTGCCAGCAGCTTAGCTAGCGGGAGTTCCTACAATGAGCAGTTCTTC. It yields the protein CASSLASGSSYNEQFF.

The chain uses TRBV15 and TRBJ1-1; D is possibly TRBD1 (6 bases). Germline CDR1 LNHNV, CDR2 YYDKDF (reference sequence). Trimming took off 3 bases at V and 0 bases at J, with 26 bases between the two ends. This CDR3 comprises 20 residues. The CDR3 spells CATSRPGGAGSGAMNTEAFF. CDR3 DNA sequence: TGTGCCACCAGCAGGCCGGGGGGGGCGGGGAGCGGGGCCATGAACACTGAAGCTTTCTTT.

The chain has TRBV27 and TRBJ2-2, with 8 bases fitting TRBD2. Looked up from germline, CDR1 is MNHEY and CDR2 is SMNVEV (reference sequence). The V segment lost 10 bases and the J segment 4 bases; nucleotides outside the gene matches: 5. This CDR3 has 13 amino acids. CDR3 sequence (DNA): TGTGCCACCGCGGGAGGAGGCACCGGGGAGCTGTTTTTT. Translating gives CATAGGGTGELFF.

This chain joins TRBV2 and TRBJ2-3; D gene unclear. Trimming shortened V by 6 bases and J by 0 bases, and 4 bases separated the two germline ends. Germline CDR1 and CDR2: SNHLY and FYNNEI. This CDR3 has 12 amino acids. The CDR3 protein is CASRESTDTQYF. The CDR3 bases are TGTGCCAGCAGGGAGAGCACAGATACGCAGTATTTT.

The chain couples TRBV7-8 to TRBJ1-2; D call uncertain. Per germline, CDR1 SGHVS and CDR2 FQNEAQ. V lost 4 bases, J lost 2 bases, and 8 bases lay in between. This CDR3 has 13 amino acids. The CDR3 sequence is CASSYGINYGYTF. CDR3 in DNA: TGTGCCAGCAGCTACGGGATAAACTATGGCTACACCTTC. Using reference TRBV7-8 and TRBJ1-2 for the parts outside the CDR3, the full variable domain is GAGVSQSPRYKVAKRGQDVALRCDPISGHVSLFWYQQALGQGPEFLTYFQNEAQLDKSGLPSDRFFAERPEGSVSTLKIQRTQQEDSAVYLCASSYGINYGYTFGSGTRLTVV.

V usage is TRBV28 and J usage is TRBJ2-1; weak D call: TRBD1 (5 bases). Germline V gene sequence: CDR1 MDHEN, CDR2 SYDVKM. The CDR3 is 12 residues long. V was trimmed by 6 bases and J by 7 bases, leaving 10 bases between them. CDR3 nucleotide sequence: TGTGCCAGCAGCGCTACAGGAAATGAGCAGTTCTTC. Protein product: CASSATGNEQFF.

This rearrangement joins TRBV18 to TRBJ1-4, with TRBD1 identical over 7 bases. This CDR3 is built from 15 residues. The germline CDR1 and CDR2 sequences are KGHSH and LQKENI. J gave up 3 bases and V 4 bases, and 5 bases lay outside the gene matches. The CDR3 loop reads CASSRRQGSNEKLFF. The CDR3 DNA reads TGTGCCAGCTCACGTCGACAGGGATCTAATGAAAAACTGTTTTTT.

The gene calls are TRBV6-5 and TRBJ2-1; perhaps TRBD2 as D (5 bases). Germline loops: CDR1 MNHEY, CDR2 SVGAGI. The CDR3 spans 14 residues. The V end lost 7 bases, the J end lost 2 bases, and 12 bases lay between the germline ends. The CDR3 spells CASKEGLAYNEQFF. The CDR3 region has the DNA TGTGCCAGCAAAGAGGGCCTAGCCTACAATGAGCAGTTCTTC.

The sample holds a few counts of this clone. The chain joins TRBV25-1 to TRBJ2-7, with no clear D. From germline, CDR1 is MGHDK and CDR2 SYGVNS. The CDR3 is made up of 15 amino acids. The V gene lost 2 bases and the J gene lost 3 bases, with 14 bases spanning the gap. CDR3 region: CASSEDGQLSYEQYF. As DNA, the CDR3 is TGTGCCAGCAGTGAAGATGGGCAGCTGAGCTACGAGCAGTACTTC.